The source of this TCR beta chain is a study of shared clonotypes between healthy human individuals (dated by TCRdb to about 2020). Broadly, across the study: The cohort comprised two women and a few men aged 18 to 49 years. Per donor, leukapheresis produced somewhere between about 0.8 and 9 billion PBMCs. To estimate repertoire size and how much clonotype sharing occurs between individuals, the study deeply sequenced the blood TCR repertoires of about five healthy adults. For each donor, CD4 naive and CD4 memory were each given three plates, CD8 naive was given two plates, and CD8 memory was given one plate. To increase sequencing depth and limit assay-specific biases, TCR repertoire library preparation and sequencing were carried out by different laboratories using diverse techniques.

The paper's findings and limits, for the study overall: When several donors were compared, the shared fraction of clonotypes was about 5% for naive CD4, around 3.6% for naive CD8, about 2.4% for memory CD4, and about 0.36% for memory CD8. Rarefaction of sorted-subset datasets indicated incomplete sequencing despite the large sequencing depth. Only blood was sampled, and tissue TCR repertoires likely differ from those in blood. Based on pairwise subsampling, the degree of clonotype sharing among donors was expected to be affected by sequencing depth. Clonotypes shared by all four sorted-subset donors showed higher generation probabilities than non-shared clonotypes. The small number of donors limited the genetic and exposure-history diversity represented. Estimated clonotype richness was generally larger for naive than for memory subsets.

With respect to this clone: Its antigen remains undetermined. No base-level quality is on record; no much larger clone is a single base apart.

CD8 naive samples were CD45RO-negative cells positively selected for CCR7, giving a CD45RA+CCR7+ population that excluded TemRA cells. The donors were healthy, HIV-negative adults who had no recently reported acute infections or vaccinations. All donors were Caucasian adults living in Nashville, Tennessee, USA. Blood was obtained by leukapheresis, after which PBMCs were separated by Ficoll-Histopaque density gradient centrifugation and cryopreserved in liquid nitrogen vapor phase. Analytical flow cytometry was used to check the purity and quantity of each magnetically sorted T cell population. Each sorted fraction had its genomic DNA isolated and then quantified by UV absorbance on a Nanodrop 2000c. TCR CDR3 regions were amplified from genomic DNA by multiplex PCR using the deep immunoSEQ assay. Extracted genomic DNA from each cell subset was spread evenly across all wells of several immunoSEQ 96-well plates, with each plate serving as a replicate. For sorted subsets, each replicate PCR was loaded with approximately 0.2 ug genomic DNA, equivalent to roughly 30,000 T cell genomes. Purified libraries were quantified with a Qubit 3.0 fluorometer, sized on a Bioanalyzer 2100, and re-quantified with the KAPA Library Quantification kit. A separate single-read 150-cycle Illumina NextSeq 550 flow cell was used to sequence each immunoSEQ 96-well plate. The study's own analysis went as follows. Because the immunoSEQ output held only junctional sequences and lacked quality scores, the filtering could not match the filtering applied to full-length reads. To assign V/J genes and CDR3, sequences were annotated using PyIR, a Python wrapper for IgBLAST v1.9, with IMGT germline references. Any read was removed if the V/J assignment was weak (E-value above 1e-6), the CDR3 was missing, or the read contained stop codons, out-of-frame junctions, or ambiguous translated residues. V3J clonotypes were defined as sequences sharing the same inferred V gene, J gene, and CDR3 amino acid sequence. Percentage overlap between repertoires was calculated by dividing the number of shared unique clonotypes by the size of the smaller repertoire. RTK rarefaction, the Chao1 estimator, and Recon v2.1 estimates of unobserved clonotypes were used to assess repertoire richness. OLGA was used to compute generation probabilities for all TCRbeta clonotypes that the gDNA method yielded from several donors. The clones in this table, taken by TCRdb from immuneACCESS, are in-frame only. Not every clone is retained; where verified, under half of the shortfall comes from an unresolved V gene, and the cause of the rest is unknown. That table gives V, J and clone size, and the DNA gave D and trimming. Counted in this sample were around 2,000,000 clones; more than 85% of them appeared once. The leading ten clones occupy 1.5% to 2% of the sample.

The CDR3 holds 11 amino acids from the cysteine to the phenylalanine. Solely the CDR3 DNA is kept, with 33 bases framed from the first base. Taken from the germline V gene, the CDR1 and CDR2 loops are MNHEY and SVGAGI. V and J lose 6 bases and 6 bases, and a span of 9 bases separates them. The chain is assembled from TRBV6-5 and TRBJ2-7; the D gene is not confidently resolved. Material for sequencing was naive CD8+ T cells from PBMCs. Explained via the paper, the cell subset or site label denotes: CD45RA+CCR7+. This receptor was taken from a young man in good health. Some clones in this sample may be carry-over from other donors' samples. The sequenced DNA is TGTGCCAGCAGAGTAGCCTCCGAGCAGTACTTC. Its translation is CASRVASEQYF.